This is a list of T cell receptor beta chains from one sample in a study of PD-1 blockade in classical Hodgkin lymphoma. Sequencing was performed with immunoSEQ multiplex PCR; in TCRdb, only in-frame clones are kept and a portion is missing. The table shows 41,000 or so clones, with roughly 80% occurring only once. The input for sequencing was peripheral blood mononuclear cells (PBMCs), taken at baseline. These receptors were obtained from a human donor with classical Hodgkin lymphoma. CDR3s leave out the opening cysteine and the closing phenylalanine or tryptophan. Size is stated for part of the rows, as once, few or many counts, or as a class when the clone is expanded.

v_gene	abundance	len	j_gene	CDR3aa
TRBV19	NA	14	TRBJ2-3	ASSMGRSTSTDTQY
TRBV21-1	few	9	TRBJ2-2	ASSRYGELF
TRBV7-1	NA	14	TRBJ2-7	ASSLEGGRRPYEQY
TRBV23-1	NA	11	TRBJ2-3	ASRVGGLDTQY
TRBV27	NA	12	TRBJ2-5	ASSFEGAQETQY
TRBV25-1	NA	13	TRBJ2-3	ASSERGLATDTQY
TRBV18	NA	13	TRBJ1-6	ASSPRGQSNSPLH
TRBV6-6	NA	13	TRBJ2-3	ASGSGRISSDTQY
TRBV27	once	11	TRBJ2-7	ASSLSASYEQY
TRBV29-1	once	12	TRBJ2-1	SVEAGTTRREQF
TRBV30	once	11	TRBJ1-5	AWSVSVNQPQH